Following are 18 T cell receptor beta chains from one sample sequenced in a study of blood T cell repertoires in COVID-19 (TCRdb year 2020). Library preparation used the immunoSEQ multiplex PCR assay. TCRdb retrieved this table from immuneACCESS and kept in-frame rearrangements only. Not all clones are present; in checked studies, unresolved V genes account for under half, and no reason is known for the remainder. The sample has about 320,000 clones on record, roughly 82% of them singletons. The ten largest account for about 1.6% of the sample. Material: peripheral blood. All receptors come from a woman in her 50s with acute or convalescent COVID-19.

The V call is TRBV27, the J call TRBJ2-2; 10 positions match TRBD1. The CDR3 loop spans 17 amino acids. From germline, CDR1 is MNHEY and CDR2 SMNVEV (reference sequence). J lost 4 bases, V lost 6 bases, and 11 bases had no gene match. CDR3 nucleotide sequence: TGTGCCAGCAGCCGGGCCCGGGACAGGGGTCGCACCGGGGAGCTGTTTTTT. Encoded protein: CASSRARDRGRTGELFF.

This chain connects TRBV28 to TRBJ2-3; D ambiguous. Germline V CDR1 and CDR2: MDHEN, SYDVKM. The ends were cut back, 6 bases at V and 4 bases at J, with 17 bases in the middle. This CDR3 region has 15 residues. Written as DNA, the CDR3 is TGTGCCAGCAGCCCAGTGCATGGGCTGGCAGATACGCAGTATTTT. Amino acid sequence: CASSPVHGLADTQYF.

This clone was counted once. This rearrangement joins TRBV5-1 to TRBJ2-1, with D perhaps TRBD1 (5 bases). CDR1 is SGHRS and CDR2 is YFSETQ in the germline V gene. The CDR3 covers 13 residues. Trimming took off 0 bases at V and 13 bases at J, with 14 bases between the two ends. The CDR3 bases are TGCGCCAGCAGCTTGGAGCTAGGGCAGGGACAGTTCTTC. Amino acids: CASSLELGQGQFF.

The chain is built from TRBV10-3 and TRBJ2-2, with a possible D match to TRBD1 (5 bases). V lost 6 bases to trimming and J lost 5 bases, with 13 bases between them. Germline values: CDR1 ENHRY, CDR2 SYGVKD. CDR3 length equals 14 residues. The CDR3: CAIRRTKGTGELFF. The CDR3 DNA follows: TGTGCCATCAGGCGGACAAAGGGAACCGGGGAGCTGTTTTTT.

The V gene is TRBV5-8, the J gene TRBJ2-7; D gene uncertain. V was pared by 4 bases and J by 3 bases, with 14 bases between. CDR1 and CDR2 from the germline V gene are SGHTS and YDEGEE. CDR3 length: 14 amino acids. The CDR3 DNA is TGTGCCAGCAGCCCGGGTCTTGATTACTACGAGCAGTACTTC. This translates into CASSPGLDYYEQYF. The full variable domain, with the rest looked up from reference TRBV5-8 and TRBJ2-7, is EAGVTQSPTHLIKTRGQQATLRCSPISGHTSVYWYQQALGLGLQFLLWYDEGEERNRGNFPPRFSGRQFPNYSSELNVNALELEDSALYLCASSPGLDYYEQYFGPGTRLTVT.

The genes are TRBV29-1 and TRBJ2-4; possible D gene TRBD2, 5 bases. This CDR3 is 14 amino acids long. Germline-derived CDR1 and CDR2 are SQVTM and ANQGSEA. The CDR3 DNA is TGCACCCAGGACTGGAAGCTAGCCAAAAACATTCAGTACTTC. This gives the protein CTQDWKLAKNIQYF.

This clone appeared a few times. The genes are TRBV5-6 and TRBJ1-5, with 8 bases that match TRBD1. Per germline, CDR1 SGHDT and CDR2 YYEEEE. V shed 3 bases, J shed 3 bases, and the junction held 8 bases outside the gene matches. This CDR3 is 16 amino acids long. DNA of the CDR3: TGTGCCAGCAGCTCATTACGGACAGGGACCAATCAGCCCCAGCATTTT. Its protein is CASSSLRTGTNQPQHF. Complete variable domain (other parts from reference TRBV5-6 and TRBJ1-5): DAGVTQSPTHLIKTRGQQVTLRCSPKSGHDTVSWYQQALGQGPQFIFQYYEEEERQRGNFPDRFSGHQFPNYSSELNVNALLLGDSALYLCASSSLRTGTNQPQHFGDGTRLSIL.

This chain uses TRBV29-1 with TRBJ1-1; D may be TRBD1 (5 bases). CDR1 and CDR2 from the germline V gene are SQVTM and ANQGSEA. CDR3 size: 13 residues. V was clipped by 3 bases and J by 6 bases, with 14 bases between them. In DNA form, the CDR3 reads TGCAGCGTTGACTGGACCCAGGGCGCTGAAGCTTTCTTT. Amino acid sequence: CSVDWTQGAEAFF.

Only a few counts were recorded for this clone. The V gene is TRBV18, the J gene TRBJ2-3, with 8 bases fitting TRBD2. The CDR3 runs to 15 residues. V lost 1 base and J lost 1; bases outside the gene matches: 1. Germline V gives CDR1 KGHSH, CDR2 LQKENI. The CDR3 DNA sequence: TGTGCCAGCTCACCACAGACTAGCGGCACAGATACGCAGTATTTT. Translation gives CASSPQTSGTDTQYF.

The rearrangement uses TRBV12-3 or TRBV12-4 and TRBJ1-4; no clear D. Trimming took 8 bases from V and 3 from J, leaving 10 bases between them. This CDR3 has 13 residues. The CDR3 coding sequence is TGTGCCAGCCAACTCCCCCCTAATGAAAAACTGTTTTTT. Amino acids: CASQLPPNEKLFF.

J is TRBJ2-7 and V is TRBV2; TRBD2 matches at 8 bases. Germline CDR1 SNHLY, CDR2 FYNNEI. V gave up 6 bases and J gave up 3 bases; unmatched junction bases: 7. This CDR3 is built from 14 residues. CDR3 protein: CASRRAGDLYEQYF. For the CDR3, the DNA is TGTGCCAGCAGGCGAGCGGGAGACCTCTACGAGCAGTACTTC. Looking up the rest from reference TRBV2 and TRBJ2-7 gives the full variable domain: EPEVTQTPSHQVTQMGQEVILRCVPISNHLYFYWYRQILGQKVEFLVSFYNNEISEKSEIFDDQFSVERPDGSNFTLKIRSTKLEDSAMYFCASRRAGDLYEQYFGPGTRLTVT.

This clone was seen more than once but under ten times. This chain joins TRBV28 and TRBJ2-7, with D possibly matching TRBD2 (6 bases). CDR3 length: 16 residues. Trimming cost V 5 bases and J 0 bases, with 17 bases left between them. The germline V gene encodes CDR1 MDHEN and CDR2 SYDVKM. In DNA form, the CDR3 reads TGTGCCAGCAGTGCCAGGCAGGGTAGCGGCTCCTACGAGCAGTACTTC. Translated: CASSARQGSGSYEQYF.

This sequence joins TRBV6-5 and TRBJ2-7; TRBD1 is a possible D gene (6 bases). The germline V gene encodes CDR1 MNHEY and CDR2 SVGAGI. The CDR3 totals 14 residues. V lost 4 bases and J lost 2, with 12 bases in between. This CDR3 reads CASSSPGQTYEQYF. In nucleotides, the CDR3 is TGTGCCAGCAGTTCCCCGGGACAAACCTACGAGCAGTACTTC.

The chain uses TRBV6-2 or TRBV6-3 and TRBJ1-1; D possibly corresponds to TRBD1 (6 bases). Germline V lookup: CDR1 MNHEY, CDR2 SVGEGT. This CDR3 has 13 amino acids. Between the trimmed V and J ends, which lost 5 bases and 4 bases, there was a span of 11 bases. The CDR3 coding sequence is TGTGCCAGCAGTCTACAGGGTGGCACTGAAGCTTTCTTT. This gives the protein CASSLQGGTEAFF.

The V gene is TRBV7-8, the J gene TRBJ2-1; 9 bases agree with TRBD2. CDR3 size: 14 residues. Unmatched junction bases numbered 2, after V lost 1 base and J lost 7 bases. Germline values: CDR1 SGHVS, CDR2 FQNEAQ. CDR3: CASSLGGRGNEQFF. For the CDR3, the DNA is TGTGCCAGCAGCTTAGGCGGGAGGGGAAATGAGCAGTTCTTC.

In this sample, this clone turned up a few times. This chain uses TRBV28 with TRBJ1-2, with 7 bases fitting TRBD1. Looked up from germline, CDR1 is MDHEN and CDR2 is SYDVKM. The J segment lost 4 bases and the V segment lost 10 bases, leaving 9 bases of the junction unmatched. CDR3 size: 13 residues. The CDR3 protein is CAIPRGAGYGYTF. CDR3 coding DNA: TGTGCCATCCCCAGGGGGGCGGGCTATGGCTACACCTTC.

The gene calls are TRBV7-2 and TRBJ1-5; D ambiguous. The V gene's germline CDR1 is SGHTA and CDR2 FQGNSA. Between the trimmed V and J ends, which lost 0 bases and 5 bases, there was a span of 8 bases. The CDR3 sequence is 14 residues long. In nucleotides, the CDR3 is TGTGCCAGCAGCTTAGCGCAGGCAGATCAGCCCCAGCATTTT. It yields the protein CASSLAQADQPQHF.

The chain joins TRBV6-6 to TRBJ1-2; 7 positions match TRBD1. The trim removed 8 bases at V and 8 bases at J, leaving 8 bases unmatched. CDR1 is MNHNY, CDR2 SVGAGI, per germline (reference sequence). The CDR3 contains 12 residues. CDR3 loop: CASHPTGMGYTF. DNA of the CDR3: TGTGCCAGCCACCCGACAGGGATGGGCTACACCTTC.